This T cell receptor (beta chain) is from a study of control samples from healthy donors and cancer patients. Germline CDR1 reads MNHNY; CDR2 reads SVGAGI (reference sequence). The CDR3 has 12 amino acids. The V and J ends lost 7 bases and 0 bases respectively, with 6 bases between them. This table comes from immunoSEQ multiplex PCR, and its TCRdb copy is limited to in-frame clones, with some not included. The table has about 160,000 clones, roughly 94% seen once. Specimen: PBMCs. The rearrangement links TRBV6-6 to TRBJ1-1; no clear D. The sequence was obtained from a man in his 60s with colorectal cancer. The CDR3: CASTMMNTEAFF. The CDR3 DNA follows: TGTGCCAGCACCATGATGAACACTGAAGCTTTCTTT.